This T cell receptor (beta chain) was sequenced during a study of cytomegalovirus exposure and HLA in healthy donors. PCR involved 60 Vbeta and 13 Jbeta primers. Generated by immunoSEQ multiplex PCR, the TCRdb table keeps only in-frame clones and is missing some. The sample carries approximately 100,000 clones, 71% recorded once. Study conclusions and caveats: What was likely a sequencing artifact was a cluster of highly shared sequence variants. In most subjects, TCR beta sequences reportedly gave accurate predictions of HLA-A and HLA-B alleles.

Trimming stripped 4 bases from V and 1 base from J, with 12 bases between. The germline V gene has CDR1 SNHLY and CDR2 FYNNEI. The CDR3 is 15 amino acids. As concerns this clone: Antigen: not known.

This sequence joins TRBV2 and TRBJ2-3, with D possibly TRBD1 on 6 matching bases. The receptor was derived from a female donor in good health and CMV-seronegative. The sequencing input was PBMCs. CDR3 amino acids: CASSGLRQGTDTQYF. The CDR3 DNA reads as TGTGCCAGCAGTGGACTCAGACAGGGCACAGATACGCAGTATTTT.